A selection of T cell receptor beta chains follows, all from one sample in a study of T cells in Graves' hyperthyroidism and ophthalmopathy. MiXCR, run by TCRdb on the multiplex PCR reads, gives a single entry per CDR3 protein. Of hundreds of thousands of distinct CDR3 sequences listed, around 14% are singletons. The sequenced sample was blood. These receptors were obtained from a woman under 30 with Graves' hyperthyroidism. Both conserved end residues are part of each CDR3. The order of the fields is D gene, V gene, clone size, J gene, CDR3 DNA, CDR3 protein. D genes are given only for firm matches. The size field is filled for only some rows; it gives once, few, many or a size class.

>.|TRBV27|many|TRBJ2-7
TGTGCCAGCAGTTTTGACCTTACCTACGAGCAGTACTTC
CASSFDLTYEQYF
>.|TRBV27|.|TRBJ1-5
TGTGCCAGCGGTTCGACACCCGGGTGGGAAGGGGGGCACAATCAGCCCCAGCATTTT
CASGSTPGWEGGHNQPQHF
>.|TRBV24-1|many|TRBJ1-5
TGTGCCACCAGTGCATTAGGGAGCAATCAGCCCCAGCATTTT
CATSALGSNQPQHF
>.|TRBV10-3|many|TRBJ2-7
TGTGCCATCAGTTCACATGGGTACGAGCAGTACTTC
CAISSHGYEQYF
>.|TRBV6-1|many|TRBJ1-1
TGTGCCACGCCGGGGGAGGGGACTGAAGCTTTCTTT
CATPGEGTEAFF
>TRBD2|TRBV3-1|few|TRBJ2-3
TGTGCCAGCAGCCAAGTTATAGCGGGCGGGGATACGCAGTATTTT
CASSQVIAGGDTQYF
>TRBD2|TRBV7-8|.|TRBJ2-5
TGTGCCAGCAGCCAACCTACGGGGGGTCAAGAGACCCAGTACTTC
CASSQPTGGQETQYF
>TRBD2|TRBV28|.|TRBJ2-7
TGTGCCAGCAGGCTGACTAGCGGGAGGGCAAGATACGAGCAGTACTTC
CASRLTSGRARYEQYF
>.|TRBV5-1|many|TRBJ2-1
TGCGCCAGCAGCTTAGGGACCCCCAATGAGCAGTTCTTC
CASSLGTPNEQFF
>.|TRBV20-1|.|TRBJ1-5
TGCAGTGCTGCCGAGAGCAATCAGCCCCAGCATTTT
CSAAESNQPQHF
>.|TRBV6-1|many|TRBJ1-5
TGTGCCAGCATATACAGGGTTTATAGCAATCAGCCCCAGCATTTT
CASIYRVYSNQPQHF
>.|TRBV11-2|many|TRBJ2-1
TGTGCCAGCAGCTTAGTCAGGGTGCTCTCCTACAATGAGCAGTTCTTC
CASSLVRVLSYNEQFF
>.|TRBV6-5|few|TRBJ2-1
TGTGCCAGCAGTTACTCGGCACGGAGCTCCTACAATGAGCAGTTCTTC
CASSYSARSSYNEQFF
>.|TRBV6-6|many|TRBJ2-7
TGTGCCAGCAGTTACGGGGGTAGGTCCTACGAGCAGTACTTC
CASSYGGRSYEQYF
>TRBD1|TRBV11-3|many|TRBJ2-4
TGTGCCAGCAGTTCTGGACAGGGTAAAAACATTCAGTACTTC
CASSSGQGKNIQYF
>.|TRBV20-1|many|TRBJ2-1
TGCAGTGCTAGGTCGTCGGCCAGCGGGCAGTTCTTC
CSARSSASGQFF
>.|TRBV12-3/TRBV12-4|many|TRBJ2-1
TGTGCCAGCAGTTTAGTAGTTATCCATGAGCAGTTCTTC
CASSLVVIHEQFF
>.|TRBV19|many|TRBJ2-6
TGTGCCAGTAGTGGAAGTGGGTCTGGGGCCAACGTCCTGACTTTC
CASSGSGSGANVLTF
>TRBD2|TRBV3-1|many|TRBJ2-3
TGTGCCAGCAGCAATAGCGGGCGGGCAGATACGCAGTATTTT
CASSNSGRADTQYF
>.|TRBV6-1|few|TRBJ1-2
TGTGCCAGCACCTCCAATACCCGGGTTGAGGACTACACCTTC
CASTSNTRVEDYTF
>TRBD1|TRBV12-3/TRBV12-4|.|TRBJ2-2
TGTGCCAGCAGCCTTACAGGGGGCCTCTCAACCGGGGAGCTGTTTTTT
CASSLTGGLSTGELFF
>TRBD1|TRBV28|many|TRBJ1-5
TGTGCCAGCAGTTCGCATCGACAGGGCCCTCAGCCCCAGCATTTT
CASSSHRQGPQPQHF
>TRBD1|TRBV18|.|TRBJ2-3
TGTGCCAGCTCACCACCCGGGACAGGGGCATCCAATACGCAGTATTTT
CASSPPGTGASNTQYF
>.|TRBV13|many|TRBJ2-7
TGTGCCAGCAGCTCCCCTGACTCCTACGAGCAGTACTTC
CASSSPDSYEQYF
>.|TRBV4-3|.|TRBJ1-2
TGCGCCAGCAGCCAAGAAGGGAGACAGATCTATGGCTACACCTTC
CASSQEGRQIYGYTF
>.|TRBV11-2|.|TRBJ1-5
TGTGCCAGCAGCTCTGACTTTGGGGATCAGCCCCAGCATTTT
CASSSDFGDQPQHF
>.|TRBV9|once|TRBJ1-1
TGTGCCAGCAGCACAGGGTTGACTGAAGCTTTCTTT
CASSTGLTEAFF
>.|TRBV20-1|.|TRBJ1-5
TGCAGTGCTAGATTCTACAATCAGCCCCAGCATTTT
CSARFYNQPQHF
>.|TRBV19|.|TRBJ1-5
TGTGCCAGTAGTATAGATCTTTGGCAGCCCCAGCATTTT
CASSIDLWQPQHF
>.|TRBV27|many|TRBJ2-5
TGTGCCAGCAGTTTAGTGGGTCTGCGTGAGGAGACCCAGTACTTC
CASSLVGLREETQYF
>.|TRBV5-8|.|TRBJ2-2
TGTGCCAGCAGCCCCAGGGGAGGGAGAACCGGGGAGCTGTTTTTT
CASSPRGGRTGELFF
>.|TRBV20-1|many|TRBJ2-1
TGCAGTGCTAGACCAGCCGGGGGCTACAATGAGCAGTTCTTC
CSARPAGGYNEQFF
>TRBD1|TRBV27|many|TRBJ1-5
TGTGCCAGCAAGACCGGACAGGGACCGAATCAGCCCCAGCATTTT
CASKTGQGPNQPQHF
>.|TRBV15|.|TRBJ1-2
TGTGCCACCAGCGCCTATCTCCGGCCCCCTTATGGCTACACCTTC
CATSAYLRPPYGYTF
>TRBD2|TRBV28|many|TRBJ2-7
TGTGCCAGCAGTCATCGGGGACTAGCGGGATCCTACGAGCAGTACTTC
CASSHRGLAGSYEQYF
>.|TRBV30|many|TRBJ2-7
TGTGCCTGGAGTGTAGGGGTTGGGGCCTACGAGCAGTACTTC
CAWSVGVGAYEQYF
>TRBD2|TRBV14|many|TRBJ2-1
TGTGCCAGCAGCCGCTCTCTAGCGGGAGGGTACAATGAGCAGTTCTTC
CASSRSLAGGYNEQFF
>.|TRBV5-1|many|TRBJ1-1
TGCGCCAGCAGTTGGGACCGCACTGAAGCTTTCTTT
CASSWDRTEAFF
>.|TRBV28|many|TRBJ2-3
TGTGCCAGCGGACAGTTGGCCAGTAACACAGATACGCAGTATTTT
CASGQLASNTDTQYF
>TRBD2|TRBV28|many|TRBJ2-7
TGTGCCAGCAGCCCCGGCGGACTAGCGGGAGTCTACGAGCAGTACTTC
CASSPGGLAGVYEQYF
>.|TRBV7-2|many|TRBJ2-2
TGTGCCAGCAGCTCTGGGCAGCCGAACACCGGGGAGCTGTTTTTT
CASSSGQPNTGELFF
>.|TRBV28|many|TRBJ2-7
TGTGCCAGCAGTGACCACGTCACAGCCTACGAGCAGTACTTC
CASSDHVTAYEQYF
>TRBD2|TRBV5-8|.|TRBJ2-1
TGTGCCAGCAGCCACACGCAAAACGGACTAGCGGGCCTACAGAGCTCCTACAATGAGCAGTTCTTC
CASSHTQNGLAGLQSSYNEQFF
>.|TRBV20-1|many|TRBJ1-5
TGCAGTGCCAATCCCAGGAATAGCAATCAGCCCCAGCATTTT
CSANPRNSNQPQHF
>.|TRBV20-1|many|TRBJ1-5
TGCAGTGCTGGGGGTTCGGGTAAGGGCAATCAGCCCCAGCATTTT
CSAGGSGKGNQPQHF
>TRBD2|TRBV10-3|many|TRBJ2-7
TGTGCCATCAGGCGGACTAGCGGGAGCTCCTACGAGCAGTACTTC
CAIRRTSGSSYEQYF
>.|TRBV25-1|many|TRBJ1-4
TGTGCCAGCACCGGACAGTTTGCAACTAATGAAAAACTGTTTTTT
CASTGQFATNEKLFF
>TRBD1|TRBV27|many|TRBJ2-7
TGTGCCAGCAGTTTAATGGACAGGGGCTACGAGCAGTACTTC
CASSLMDRGYEQYF
>TRBD1|TRBV4-1|few|TRBJ1-2
TGCGCCAGCAGCAAACCGGGACAGACGAACTATGGCTACACCTTC
CASSKPGQTNYGYTF